These 16 T cell receptor beta chains originate from one sample sequenced in a study of blood T cell repertoires in COVID-19. Measured with immunoSEQ multiplex PCR; TCRdb has only the in-frame clones, and not every one. The data show 220,000 or so clones, 90% seen once. Sequencing was done on a sample of PBMCs or T cells enriched from blood (not recorded which). Source of these receptors: a man aged 25-40 years who had been exposed to COVID-19.

The chain employs TRBV19 and TRBJ2-3, with 7 bases aligning to TRBD2. With V trimmed by 5 bases and J by 4 bases, 6 bases remained unmatched. Germline CDR1 is LNHDA and CDR2 is SQIVND (reference sequence). This CDR3 is built from 14 residues. CDR3 sequence: CASSLGLPPDTQYF. In DNA, the CDR3 is TGTGCCAGTAGTTTGGGACTACCGCCAGATACGCAGTATTTT.

The V gene is TRBV5-1, the J gene TRBJ1-1, with D possibly being TRBD1 (6 bases). V was cut by 4 bases and J by 0 bases, with 16 bases left in between. This CDR3 has 16 residues. Germline-derived CDR1 and CDR2 are SGHRS and YFSETQ. The CDR3 DNA follows: TGCGCCAGCAGCGGGGGCGGTGTCAACATGAACACTGAAGCTTTCTTT. Translating it yields CASSGGGVNMNTEAFF. The complete variable domain, with remaining parts taken from reference TRBV5-1 and TRBJ1-1, reads KAGVTQTPRYLIKTRGQQVTLSCSPISGHRSVSWYQQTPGQGLQFLFEYFSETQRNKGNFPGRFSGRQFSNSRSEMNVSTLELGDSALYLCASSGGGVNMNTEAFFGQGTRLTVV.

A single count supports this clone. The CDR3 loop is CASSGLTRISYNEQFF. CDR3 in DNA: TGTGCCAGCAGTGGACTGACTAGAATTTCCTACAATGAGCAGTTCTTC. The chain uses TRBV2 and TRBJ2-1; the D gene is possibly TRBD2 (6 bases). CDR1 SNHLY and CDR2 FYNNEI come from the germline V gene. Trimming shortened V by 4 bases and J by 1 base, and 14 bases separated the two germline ends. The CDR3 has 16 amino acids.

The V gene is TRBV6-5, the J gene TRBJ1-2; no clear D gene. Trimming took 0 bases from V and 8 from J, leaving 10 bases between them. The germline V gene encodes CDR1 MNHEY and CDR2 SVGAGI. The CDR3 runs 13 residues. The CDR3 sequence: CASSYSTAEGYTF. The CDR3 coding sequence is TGTGCCAGCAGTTACTCAACTGCGGAGGGCTACACCTTC.

This clone has only a few counts. The chain uses TRBV5-4 and TRBJ1-2, with D maybe TRBD1 (6 bases). V was shortened by 4 bases and J by 4 bases, with 14 bases between the two germline ends. The CDR3 loop spans 14 amino acids. Germline assignment: CDR1 SGHNT and CDR2 YYREEE (reference sequence). The CDR3 region is CASSAEGGSYGYTF. Here the CDR3 DNA reads TGTGCCAGCAGCGCCGAGGGGGGGTCCTATGGCTACACCTTC.

The gene calls are TRBV6-4 and TRBJ1-2; D unclear. Per germline, CDR1 MRHNA and CDR2 SNTAGT. The CDR3 totals 18 residues. Deletions cut 5 bases from V and 2 bases from J, with 24 bases between. The CDR3, as DNA: TGTGCCAGCAGTTGGAGGTTTTCGGAGGGTTTGGGAAACTATGGCTACACCTTC. Translation gives CASSWRFSEGLGNYGYTF.

The CDR3 nucleotides read TGTGCCAGCAGCCAAGATGTCGGACTAGCGGGGAACACAGATACGCAGTATTTT. Amino acids: CASSQDVGLAGNTDTQYF. The genes are TRBV14 and TRBJ2-3; 12 nucleotides agree with TRBD2. CDR3 length: 18 amino acids. The V gene end was trimmed by 0 bases and the J gene end by 2 bases; junction bases not matched to a gene: 6. The germline gives CDR1 SGHDN, CDR2 FVKESK. The whole variable domain, filled in from reference TRBV14 and TRBJ2-3, reads EAGVTQFPSHSVIEKGQTVTLRCDPISGHDNLYWYRRVMGKEIKFLLHFVKESKQDESGMPNNRFLAERTGGTYSTLKVQPAELEDSGVYFCASSQDVGLAGNTDTQYFGPGTRLTVL.

V is TRBV2 and J is TRBJ1-2; D call uncertain. In germline, CDR1 is SNHLY, CDR2 FYNNEI. The CDR3 is 12 residues long. The V end lost 6 bases, the J end lost 8 bases, and 13 bases lay between the germline ends. CDR3 bases: TGTGCCAGCAGGGTCCCCCCACTCGGCTACACCTTC. It specifies CASRVPPLGYTF. The full variable domain, with the rest looked up from reference TRBV2 and TRBJ1-2, is EPEVTQTPSHQVTQMGQEVILRCVPISNHLYFYWYRQILGQKVEFLVSFYNNEISEKSEIFDDQFSVERPDGSNFTLKIRSTKLEDSAMYFCASRVPPLGYTFGSGTRLTVV.

The chain employs TRBV5-4 and TRBJ2-2, with 8 bases fitting TRBD2. V lost 7 bases, J lost 3 bases, and 11 bases stayed unmatched. The CDR3 length is 16 residues. Germline assignment: CDR1 SGHNT and CDR2 YYREEE (reference sequence). The DNA of the CDR3 is TGTGCCAGCGGGCTTGGCGGGGGGCACCACACCGGGGAGCTGTTTTTT. Translating it yields CASGLGGGHHTGELFF.

V and J are TRBV7-3 and TRBJ2-3; D is unclear. V gave up 5 bases and J gave up 0 bases, with 12 bases separating them. CDR3 length: 15 residues. Germline assignment: CDR1 SGHTA and CDR2 FQGTGA. The chain's CDR3 is CASSAGFSSTDTQYF. In DNA, the CDR3 is TGTGCCAGCAGCGCAGGTTTTTCTAGCACAGATACGCAGTATTTT.

The chain is built from TRBV9 and TRBJ2-3, with D possibly TRBD1 on 6 matching bases. Germline CDR1 SGDLS, CDR2 YYNGEE. The CDR3 covers 13 residues. V lost 2 bases and J lost 4, with 8 bases in between. Here the CDR3 reads CASSVAGADTQYF. The DNA of the CDR3 is TGTGCCAGCAGCGTGGCAGGGGCAGATACGCAGTATTTT.

This clone was seen more than once but under ten times. The genes are TRBV19 and TRBJ1-2, with TRBD1 matching over 7 bases. Germline values: CDR1 LNHDA, CDR2 SQIVND (reference sequence). V was pared by 5 bases and J by 7 bases, with 16 bases of the junction left unmatched. The CDR3 runs to 16 residues. CDR3 protein: CASSHLSLTGNSGYTF. CDR3 coding DNA: TGTGCCAGTAGTCATTTATCTCTGACAGGGAACAGTGGCTACACCTTC.

This chain connects TRBV12-5 to TRBJ2-7; D is ambiguous. Trimming removed 5 bases at V and 6 bases at J, with 11 bases between. The CDR3 spans 12 residues. CDR1 and CDR2 from the germline V gene are LGHNT and FRNRAP. In DNA form, the CDR3 reads TGTGCTAGTGGTCCTGAGATCGGCGAGCAGTACTTC. Translated, it gives CASGPEIGEQYF.

The gene calls are TRBV2 and TRBJ1-2; D perhaps matches TRBD1 (5 bases). CDR1 SNHLY and CDR2 FYNNEI come from the germline V gene. Trimming cost V 7 bases and J 3 bases, with 12 bases left between them. The CDR3 is 13 residues long. The CDR3 protein is CASTGGTHYGYTF. DNA for the CDR3: TGTGCCAGCACAGGCGGGACCCACTATGGCTACACCTTC.

The chain recombines TRBV12-3 or TRBV12-4 with TRBJ1-3; D uncertain. V lost 3 bases and J 3 bases, leaving 6 bases between the germline ends. The CDR3 runs 13 residues. For the CDR3, the DNA is TGTGCCAGCAGTTTGAGTCGTGGAAACACCATATATTTT. Its protein is CASSLSRGNTIYF.

In its sample, this clone was seen once. The chain joins TRBV27 to TRBJ2-2; the D is unclear. Trimming stripped 3 bases from V and 1 base from J, with 12 bases between. The CDR3 contains 16 residues. The germline V gene has CDR1 MNHEY and CDR2 SMNVEV (reference sequence). In DNA, the CDR3 is TGTGCCAGCAGTTTTCGGGTATTCGTGAACACCGGGGAGCTGTTTTTT. Its protein product is CASSFRVFVNTGELFF.